This T cell receptor (beta chain) was identified in a study of Ad26.COV2.S vaccination and SARS-CoV-2 variants. Study-wide context: The study gave Ad26.COV2.S intramuscularly, once or twice 56 days apart. Findings and caveats of the study: Vaccine and placebo recipients had similar non-spike TCR breadth.

Documented treatment: roughly 18 received Ad26.COV2.S at low or high dose, single or two shots; 5 received placebo; per-sample allocation not given. It was on day 63 after the first vaccine or placebo injection that samples were taken. Clones were sequenced by immunoSEQ multiplex PCR, and TCRdb holds only the in-frame ones, with some missing. The sample records 380,000 or so clones, under 90% being singletons. A remark on this clone: Antigen unknown.

The V and J ends lost 3 bases and 4 bases respectively, with 7 bases between them. CDR3 length: 13 amino acids. This receptor was obtained from a person between 18 and 60 years old who received the Ad26.COV2.S COVID-19 vaccine or a placebo. The rearrangement links TRBV12-3 or TRBV12-4 to TRBJ1-5; no clear D gene. Sequences were derived from peripheral blood, sampled in a trial of Ad26.COV2.S vaccine versus placebo. The CDR3 is CASSFAGNQPQHF. DNA of the CDR3: TGTGCCAGCAGTTTTGCAGGAAATCAGCCCCAGCATTTT.